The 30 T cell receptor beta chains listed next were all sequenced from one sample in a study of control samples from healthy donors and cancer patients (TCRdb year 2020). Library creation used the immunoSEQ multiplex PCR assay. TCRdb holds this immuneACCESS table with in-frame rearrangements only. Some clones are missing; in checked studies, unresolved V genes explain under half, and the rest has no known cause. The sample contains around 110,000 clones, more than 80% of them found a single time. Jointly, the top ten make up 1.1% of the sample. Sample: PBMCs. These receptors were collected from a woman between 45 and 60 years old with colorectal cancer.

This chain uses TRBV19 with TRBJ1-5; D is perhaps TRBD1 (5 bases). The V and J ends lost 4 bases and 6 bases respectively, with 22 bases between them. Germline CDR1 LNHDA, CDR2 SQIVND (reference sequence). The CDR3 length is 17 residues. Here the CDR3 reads CASSTPLAAPGTQPQHF. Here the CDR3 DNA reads TGTGCCAGTAGTACCCCCTTGGCGGCCCCTGGGACTCAGCCCCAGCATTTT.

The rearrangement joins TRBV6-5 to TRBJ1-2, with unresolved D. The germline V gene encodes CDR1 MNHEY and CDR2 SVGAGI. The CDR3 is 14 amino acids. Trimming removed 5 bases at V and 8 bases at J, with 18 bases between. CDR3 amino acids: CASSLKQPPRGYTF. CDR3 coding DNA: TGTGCCAGCAGTCTGAAGCAACCCCCACGGGGCTACACCTTC.

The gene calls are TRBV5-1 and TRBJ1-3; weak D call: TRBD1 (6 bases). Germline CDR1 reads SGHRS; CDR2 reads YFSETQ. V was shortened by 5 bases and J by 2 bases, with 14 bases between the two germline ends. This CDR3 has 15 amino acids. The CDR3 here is CASRFSWDTGNTIYF. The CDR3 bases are TGCGCCAGCAGATTCTCCTGGGACACTGGAAACACCATATATTTT.

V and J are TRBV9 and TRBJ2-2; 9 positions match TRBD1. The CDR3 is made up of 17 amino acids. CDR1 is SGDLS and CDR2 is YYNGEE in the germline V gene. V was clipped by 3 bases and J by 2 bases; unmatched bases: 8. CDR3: CASSETGTGINTGELFF. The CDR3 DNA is TGTGCCAGCAGCGAAACCGGGACAGGGATAAACACCGGGGAGCTGTTTTTT. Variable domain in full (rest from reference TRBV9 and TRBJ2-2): DSGVTQTPKHLITATGQRVTLRCSPRSGDLSVYWYQQSLDQGLQFLIQYYNGEERAKGNILERFSAQQFPDLHSELNLSSLELGDSALYFCASSETGTGINTGELFFGEGSRLTVL.

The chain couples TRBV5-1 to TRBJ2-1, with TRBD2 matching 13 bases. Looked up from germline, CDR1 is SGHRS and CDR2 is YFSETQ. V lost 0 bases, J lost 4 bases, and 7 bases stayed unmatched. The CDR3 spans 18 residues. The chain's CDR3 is CASSLVGLAGEIYNEQFF. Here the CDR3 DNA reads TGCGCCAGCAGCTTGGTCGGACTAGCGGGGGAAATATACAATGAGCAGTTCTTC.

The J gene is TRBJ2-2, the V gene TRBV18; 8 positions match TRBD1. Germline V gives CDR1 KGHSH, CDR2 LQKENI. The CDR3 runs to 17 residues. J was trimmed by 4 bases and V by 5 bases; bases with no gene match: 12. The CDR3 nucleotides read TGTGCCAGCTCATCGCCCGGGACAGGTGTTTCCACCGGGGAGCTGTTTTTT. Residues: CASSSPGTGVSTGELFF. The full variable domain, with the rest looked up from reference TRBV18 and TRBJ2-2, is NAGVMQNPRHLVRRRGQEARLRCSPMKGHSHVYWYRQLPEEGLKFMVYLQKENIIDESGMPKERFSAEFPKEGPSILRIQQVVRGDSAAYFCASSSPGTGVSTGELFFGEGSRLTVL.

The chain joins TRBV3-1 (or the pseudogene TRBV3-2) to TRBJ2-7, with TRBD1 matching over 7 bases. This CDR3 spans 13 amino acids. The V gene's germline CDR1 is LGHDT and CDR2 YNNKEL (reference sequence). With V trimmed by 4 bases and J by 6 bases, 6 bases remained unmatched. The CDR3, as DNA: TGTGCCAGCAGCCGACTACAGGGGTCCGAGCAGTACTTC. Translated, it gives CASSRLQGSEQYF.

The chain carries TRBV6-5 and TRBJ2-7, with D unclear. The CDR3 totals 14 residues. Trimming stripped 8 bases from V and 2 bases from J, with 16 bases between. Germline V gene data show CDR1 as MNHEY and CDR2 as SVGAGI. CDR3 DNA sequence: TGTGCCAGCGGCCCCAGGACGGCCACCTACGAGCAGTACTTC. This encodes CASGPRTATYEQYF.

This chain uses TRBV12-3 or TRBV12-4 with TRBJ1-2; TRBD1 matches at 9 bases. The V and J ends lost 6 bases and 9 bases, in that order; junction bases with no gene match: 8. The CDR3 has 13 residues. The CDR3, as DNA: TGTGCCAGCAGCATGGGACAGGGTCTGCGCTACACCTTC. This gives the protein CASSMGQGLRYTF.

The CDR3 bases are TGTGCCAGCACCCAACAGGGTGACTATGGCTACACCTTC. Protein: CASTQQGDYGYTF. The chain carries TRBV12-3 or TRBV12-4 and TRBJ1-2; TRBD1 is a possible D gene (6 bases). Trimming left V 7 bases short and J 3 bases short, with 12 bases between. This CDR3 has 13 residues.

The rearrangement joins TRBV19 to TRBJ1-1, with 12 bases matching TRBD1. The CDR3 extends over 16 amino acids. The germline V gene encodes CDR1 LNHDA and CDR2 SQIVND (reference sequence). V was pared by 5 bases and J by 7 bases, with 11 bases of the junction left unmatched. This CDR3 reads CASSPRDRGRVVEAFF. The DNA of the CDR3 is TGTGCCAGTAGTCCCCGGGACAGGGGGCGCGTGGTTGAAGCTTTCTTT. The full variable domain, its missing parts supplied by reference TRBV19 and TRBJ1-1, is DGGITQSPKYLFRKEGQNVTLSCEQNLNHDAMYWYRQDPGQGLRLIYYSQIVNDFQKGDIAEGYSVSREKKESFPLTVTSAQKNPTAFYLCASSPRDRGRVVEAFFGQGTRLTVV.

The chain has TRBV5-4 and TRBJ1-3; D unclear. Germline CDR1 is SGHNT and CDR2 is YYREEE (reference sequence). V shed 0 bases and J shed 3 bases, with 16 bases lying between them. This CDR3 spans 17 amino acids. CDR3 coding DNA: TGTGCCAGCAGCTTGGGCAGGTCCTACGCGGGTGGAAACACCATATATTTT. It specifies CASSLGRSYAGGNTIYF.

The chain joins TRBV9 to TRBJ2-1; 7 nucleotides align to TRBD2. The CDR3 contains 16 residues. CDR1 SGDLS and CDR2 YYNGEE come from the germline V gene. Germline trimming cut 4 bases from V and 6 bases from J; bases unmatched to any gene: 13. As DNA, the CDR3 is TGTGCCAGCAGCCCATCGACTAGCCCCCCGGGCAATGAGCAGTTCTTC. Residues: CASSPSTSPPGNEQFF.

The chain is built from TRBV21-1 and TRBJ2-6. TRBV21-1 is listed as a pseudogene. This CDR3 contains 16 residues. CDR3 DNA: TGTGCCAGCAGCAAAGGAGAGGGGATTGGGGCCAACGTCCTGACTTTC. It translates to CASSKGEGIGANVLTF.

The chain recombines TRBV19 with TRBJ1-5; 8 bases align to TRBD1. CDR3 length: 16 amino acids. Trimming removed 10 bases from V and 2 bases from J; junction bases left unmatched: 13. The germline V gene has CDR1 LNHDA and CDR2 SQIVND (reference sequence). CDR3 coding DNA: TGTGCCACAAACTTGCAGGGGGCGCGGGGCAATCAGCCCCAGCATTTT. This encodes CATNLQGARGNQPQHF.

Here the CDR3 DNA reads TGTGCCAGCAGCTTAGTGGGCTATGGCTACACCTTC. Translation: CASSLVGYGYTF. V and J are TRBV5-8 and TRBJ1-2; D ambiguous. Germline CDR1 and CDR2: SGHTS and YDEGEE. The V end lost 2 bases, the J end lost 4 bases, and 6 bases lay between the germline ends. The CDR3 totals 12 residues.

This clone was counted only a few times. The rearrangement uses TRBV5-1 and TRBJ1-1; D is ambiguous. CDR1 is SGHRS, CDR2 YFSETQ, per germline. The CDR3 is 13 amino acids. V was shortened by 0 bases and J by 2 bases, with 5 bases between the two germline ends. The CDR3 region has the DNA TGCGCCAGCAGCTTGGCCAGAAACACTGAAGCTTTCTTT. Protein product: CASSLARNTEAFF.

The CDR3 nucleotides read TGTGCCAGCAGCCGAAACGACAGGGGAAGCTCCTACGAGCAGTACTTC. It is translated as CASSRNDRGSSYEQYF. The chain couples TRBV9 to TRBJ2-7; 8 positions agree with TRBD1. The germline gives CDR1 SGDLS, CDR2 YYNGEE. The CDR3 is made up of 16 amino acids. Trimming at V came to 4 bases and at J to 0 bases, leaving 9 bases not matched to a gene.

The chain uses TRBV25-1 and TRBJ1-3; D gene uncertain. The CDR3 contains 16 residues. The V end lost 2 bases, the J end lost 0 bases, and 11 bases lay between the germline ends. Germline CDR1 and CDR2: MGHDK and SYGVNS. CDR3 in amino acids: CASSENRVHSGNTIYF. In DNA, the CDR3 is TGTGCCAGCAGTGAAAACAGAGTCCACTCTGGAAACACCATATATTTT.

Here the CDR3 reads CASSQQGSDTQYF. DNA for the CDR3: TGTGCCAGTAGTCAACAGGGATCAGATACGCAGTATTTT. V and J are TRBV19 and TRBJ2-3; TRBD1 might be the D (6 bases). The V end lost 5 bases, the J end lost 4 bases, and 10 bases lay between the germline ends. CDR3 length: 13 amino acids. CDR1 is LNHDA and CDR2 is SQIVND in the germline V gene (reference sequence).

The CDR3 DNA is TGTGCCAGCAGCTCCTTTGGAGTAGGAAGAGGGGAAAAACTGTTTTTT. It codes for CASSSFGVGRGEKLFF. The chain joins TRBV5-6 to TRBJ1-4; D gene unclear. Germline V gene data show CDR1 as SGHDT and CDR2 as YYEEEE. The V end was cut by 3 bases, the J end by 8 bases, with 20 bases between. CDR3 length: 16 residues.

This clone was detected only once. CDR3 sequence: CAWTGDRTGVKDGYTF. CDR3 bases: TGTGCCTGGACGGGAGATCGGACAGGGGTAAAGGATGGCTACACCTTC. The chain joins TRBV30 to TRBJ1-2; the match to TRBD1 covers 9 bases. Germline V gene sequence: CDR1 GTSNPN, CDR2 SVGIG (reference sequence). Unmatched junction bases numbered 15, after V lost 4 bases and J lost 6 bases. CDR3 size: 16 residues.

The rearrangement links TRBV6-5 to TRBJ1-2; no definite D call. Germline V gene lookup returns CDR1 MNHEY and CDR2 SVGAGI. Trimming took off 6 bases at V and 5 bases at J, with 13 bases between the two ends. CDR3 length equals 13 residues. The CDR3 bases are TGTGCCAGCAGGTATTTGGAGCAGTATGGCTACACCTTC. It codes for CASRYLEQYGYTF.

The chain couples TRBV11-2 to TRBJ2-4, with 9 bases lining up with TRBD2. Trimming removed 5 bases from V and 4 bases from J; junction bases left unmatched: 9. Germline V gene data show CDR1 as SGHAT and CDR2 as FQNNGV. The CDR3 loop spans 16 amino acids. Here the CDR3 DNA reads TGTGCCAGCAGCCCACGAGGCAGCGGGAGGAAAAACATTCAGTACTTC. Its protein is CASSPRGSGRKNIQYF.

CDR3 nucleotide sequence: TGTGCCAGCTCACCACAGAGGACAGGGGACGATACGCAGTATTTT. It yields the protein CASSPQRTGDDTQYF. The V and J genes are TRBV18 and TRBJ2-3, with 9 bases lining up with TRBD1. The germline V gene encodes CDR1 KGHSH and CDR2 LQKENI. The CDR3 spans 15 residues. V shed 1 base, J shed 6 bases, and the junction held 5 bases outside the gene matches.

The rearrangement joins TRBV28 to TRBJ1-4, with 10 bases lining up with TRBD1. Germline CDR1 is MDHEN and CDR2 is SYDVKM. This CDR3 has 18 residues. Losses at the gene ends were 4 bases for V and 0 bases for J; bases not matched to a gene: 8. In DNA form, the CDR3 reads TGTGCCAGCAGTTCCGACAGGGGGCTCTCTGCAACTAATGAAAAACTGTTTTTT. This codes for CASSSDRGLSATNEKLFF.

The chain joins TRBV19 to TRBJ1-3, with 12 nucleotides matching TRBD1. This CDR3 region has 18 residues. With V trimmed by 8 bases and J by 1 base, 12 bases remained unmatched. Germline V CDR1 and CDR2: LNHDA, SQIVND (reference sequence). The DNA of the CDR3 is TGTGCCAGTGATCCGGGACAGGGGGCCCTGAAATCTGGAAACACCATATATTTT. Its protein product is CASDPGQGALKSGNTIYF.

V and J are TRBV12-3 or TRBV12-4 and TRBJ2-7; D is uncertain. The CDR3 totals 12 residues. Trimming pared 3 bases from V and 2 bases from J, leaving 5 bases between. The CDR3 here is CASSLTPYEQYF. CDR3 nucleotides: TGTGCCAGCAGTTTGACCCCCTACGAGCAGTACTTC.

In DNA form, the CDR3 reads TGTGCCAGCAGCTTAAGGCAGGGGGCCGAGGACAATGAAAAACTGTTTTTT. As protein: CASSLRQGAEDNEKLFF. The chain uses TRBV11-2 and TRBJ1-4; 8 positions match TRBD1. CDR1 and CDR2 (germline): SGHAT, FQNNGV. The CDR3 has 17 amino acids. V lost 2 bases to trimming and J lost 5 bases; unmatched junction nucleotides: 10.

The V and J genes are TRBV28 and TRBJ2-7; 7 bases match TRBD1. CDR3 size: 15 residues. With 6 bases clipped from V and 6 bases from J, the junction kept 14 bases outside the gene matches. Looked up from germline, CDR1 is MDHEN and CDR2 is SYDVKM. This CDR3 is CASSADRPLDGEQYF. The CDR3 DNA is TGTGCCAGCAGCGCGGACAGGCCCCTGGATGGCGAGCAGTACTTC.